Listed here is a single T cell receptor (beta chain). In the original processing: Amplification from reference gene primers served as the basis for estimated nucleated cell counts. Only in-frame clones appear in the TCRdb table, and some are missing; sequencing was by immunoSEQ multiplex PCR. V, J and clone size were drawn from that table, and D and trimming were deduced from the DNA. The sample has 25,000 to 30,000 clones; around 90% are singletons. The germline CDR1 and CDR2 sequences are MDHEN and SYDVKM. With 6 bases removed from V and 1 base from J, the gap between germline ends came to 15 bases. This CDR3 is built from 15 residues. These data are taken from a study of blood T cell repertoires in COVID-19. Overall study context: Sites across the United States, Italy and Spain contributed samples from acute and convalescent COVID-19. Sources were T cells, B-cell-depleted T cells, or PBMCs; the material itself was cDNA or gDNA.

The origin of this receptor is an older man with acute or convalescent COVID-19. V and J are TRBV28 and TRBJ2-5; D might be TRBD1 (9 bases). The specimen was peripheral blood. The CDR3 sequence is CASRRGGQGQETQYF. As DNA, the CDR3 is TGTGCCAGCAGACGGGGGGGACAGGGCCAAGAGACCCAGTACTTC.